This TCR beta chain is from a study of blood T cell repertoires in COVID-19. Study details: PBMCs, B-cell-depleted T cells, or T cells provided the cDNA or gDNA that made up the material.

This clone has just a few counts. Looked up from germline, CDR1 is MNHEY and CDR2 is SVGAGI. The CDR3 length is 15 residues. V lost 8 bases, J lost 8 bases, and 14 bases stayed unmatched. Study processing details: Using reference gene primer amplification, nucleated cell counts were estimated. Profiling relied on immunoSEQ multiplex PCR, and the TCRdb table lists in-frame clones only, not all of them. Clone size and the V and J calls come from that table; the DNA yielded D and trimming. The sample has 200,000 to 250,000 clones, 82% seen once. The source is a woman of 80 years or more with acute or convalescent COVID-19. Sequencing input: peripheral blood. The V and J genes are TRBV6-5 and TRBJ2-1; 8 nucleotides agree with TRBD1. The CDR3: CASPRGQGALDEQFF. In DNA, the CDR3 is TGTGCCAGCCCGAGGGGTCAGGGGGCCCTCGATGAGCAGTTCTTC.